This T cell receptor beta chain derives from a study of TIL therapy for anti-PD-1-resistant metastatic lung cancer. Time point given: pre-treatment sample, taken before nivolumab and TIL therapy. The germline gives CDR1 SNHLY, CDR2 FYNNEI. The CDR3 length is 14 residues. V lost 1 base and J lost 6; bases outside the gene matches: 5. Sequencing used immunoSEQ v3. Generated by immunoSEQ multiplex PCR, the TCRdb table keeps only in-frame clones and is missing some. The repertoire consists of 54,000 or so clones, with around 70% occurring once and the leading ten covering less than 2%. Sequenced here: blood, sampled at baseline. This sequence originates from a person aged 25 to 80 with non-small cell lung cancer. The chain has TRBV2 and TRBJ1-1; 7 bases line up with TRBD1. Here the CDR3 DNA reads TGTGCCAGCAGTGAAGGGAGGGGGCTGCCTGAAGCTTTCTTT. Its translation: CASSEGRGLPEAFF.